The present T cell receptor (beta chain) was sequenced within a study of Ad26.COV2.S vaccination and SARS-CoV-2 variants. For the study at large: Donor had been placed in the Ad26.COV2.S arm of the COV1001 trial.

This sample's treatment: 15 to 20 received Ad26.COV2.S at low or high dose, single or two shots; 5 received placebo; per-sample allocation not given. Samples came from day 63 after the first vaccine or placebo injection. Here immunoSEQ multiplex PCR was the method, and the copy in TCRdb shows in-frame clones only, minus some. The table shows 350,000 to 500,000 clones, with about nine tenths occurring only once. The sequencing used peripheral blood, collected in a trial of Ad26.COV2.S vaccine versus placebo. The TCR comes from a person aged 18-60 years who received the Ad26.COV2.S COVID-19 vaccine or a placebo.

The CDR3 region has the DNA TGCGCCAGCAGCTTGGCGAGCGGGGGGACCTACAATGAGCAGTTCTTC. Protein: CASSLASGGTYNEQFF. The chain has TRBV5-1 and TRBJ2-1, with 9 nucleotides matching TRBD2. V was clipped by 0 bases and J by 2 bases; unmatched bases: 3. The germline V gene has CDR1 SGHRS and CDR2 YFSETQ. The length of the CDR3 is 16 residues.